This TCR beta chain came from a study of STAT5B mutations in CD4+ large granular lymphocyte leukemia. Regarding the study as a whole: Top patient clones used TRBV06 genes more often: 8/27 versus 2/35 in controls. No patients shared main leukemic clonotypes, though 20% to 25% appeared at low frequency elsewhere.

About this clone itself: The target antigen is unknown.

Germline V gene data show CDR1 as GTSNPN and CDR2 as SVGIG (reference sequence). This CDR3 is 18 amino acids long. Trimming removed 0 bases at V and 7 bases at J, with 22 bases between. TCRdb keeps only in-frame clones here, not all; method: immunoSEQ multiplex PCR. The sample holds 20,000 to 25,000 clones, approximately 75% seen once. The chain is built from TRBV30 and TRBJ1-6; the D is unclear. The TCR sequence derives from a human donor in good health. Sequenced material: CD4+ T cells from blood buffy coats. DNA for the CDR3: TGTGCCTGGAGTGTAATAAGGGTTTGGATTAGCGGGAATTCACCCCTCCACTTT. It translates to CAWSVIRVWISGNSPLHF.